The 7 T cell receptor beta chains below were found in one sample sequenced in a study of CD8 T cells in Susac syndrome. With random hexamers, roughly 0.5 to 1 ug RNA was reverse transcribed. TCRdb called the immunoSEQ multiplex PCR reads again in MiXCR, with one record for every CDR3 protein. The sample contains around 180,000 distinct CDR3 sequences, approximately 96% of which appear only once. Sequencing was performed on CD8+ T cells from PBMCs. The receptor source for this set is a human donor with multiple sclerosis.

The V and J genes are TRBV29-1 and TRBJ2-1; 8 bases align to TRBD1. The CDR3 is 14 amino acids. Germline V gene sequence: CDR1 SQVTM, CDR2 ANQGSEA. Trimming at V came to 4 bases and at J to 5 bases, leaving 7 bases not matched to a gene. The CDR3 DNA follows: TGCAGCGTTGGCAGGACAGGGAAGGACAATGAGCAGTTCTTC. It translates to CSVGRTGKDNEQFF.

The chain joins TRBV4-2 to TRBJ1-6; 8 bases are a match to TRBD1. Trimming took 3 bases from V and 8 from J; bases not matched to a gene: 9. The CDR3 length is 16 residues. Germline V lookup: CDR1 LGHNA, CDR2 YNFKEQ. CDR3 bases: TGTGCCAGCAGCCATGCGACAGGGGTGCCGGATTCACCCCTCCACTTT. Translated: CASSHATGVPDSPLHF.

This clonotype was observed a few times. This chain joins TRBV27 and TRBJ2-7; D gene ambiguous. The CDR3 runs to 13 residues. Germline loops: CDR1 MNHEY, CDR2 SMNVEV (reference sequence). V shed 5 bases and J shed 4 bases, with 12 bases lying between them. The CDR3 loop is CASSPGPTYEQYF. In nucleotides, the CDR3 is TGTGCCAGCAGTCCAGGACCGACTTACGAGCAGTACTTC.

V usage is TRBV7-2 and J usage is TRBJ2-5; 7 bases match TRBD2. The CDR3 covers 17 residues. The V gene end was trimmed by 1 base and the J gene end by 5 bases; junction bases not matched to a gene: 13. CDR1 and CDR2 from the germline V gene are SGHTA and FQGNSA. DNA of the CDR3: TGTGCCAGCAGCTTAGTTTCTAGCGGCTACGGCAGGGAGACCCAGTACTTC. Its protein is CASSLVSSGYGRETQYF.

V and J are TRBV9 and TRBJ2-3, with 7 bases identical to TRBD2. Germline V gene sequence: CDR1 SGDLS, CDR2 YYNGEE. V was clipped by 0 bases and J by 3 bases; unmatched bases: 10. This CDR3 comprises 17 residues. The CDR3 bases are TGTGCCAGCAGCGTAGCGGGGCGGGAGCCCAAGACAGATACGCAGTATTTT. Translation: CASSVAGREPKTDTQYF.

This chain links TRBV7-9 with TRBJ1-1; TRBD1 is a possible D gene (5 bases). The CDR3 is made up of 12 amino acids. In germline, CDR1 is SEHNR, CDR2 FQNEAQ (reference sequence). V dropped 8 bases and J dropped 6 bases, with 13 bases sitting between them. The DNA of the CDR3 is TGTGCCAGCGTAGCTCAGGGCGCTGAAGCTTTCTTT. Protein product: CASVAQGAEAFF.

The chain couples TRBV20-1 to TRBJ2-7; D is ambiguous. Trimming shortened V by 6 bases and J by 1 base, and 10 bases separated the two germline ends. CDR3 size: 12 residues. Germline V gives CDR1 DFQATT, CDR2 SNEGSKA (reference sequence). CDR3 coding DNA: TGCAGTGCAAACACTTATTCCTACGAGCAGTACTTC. Its protein is CSANTYSYEQYF.